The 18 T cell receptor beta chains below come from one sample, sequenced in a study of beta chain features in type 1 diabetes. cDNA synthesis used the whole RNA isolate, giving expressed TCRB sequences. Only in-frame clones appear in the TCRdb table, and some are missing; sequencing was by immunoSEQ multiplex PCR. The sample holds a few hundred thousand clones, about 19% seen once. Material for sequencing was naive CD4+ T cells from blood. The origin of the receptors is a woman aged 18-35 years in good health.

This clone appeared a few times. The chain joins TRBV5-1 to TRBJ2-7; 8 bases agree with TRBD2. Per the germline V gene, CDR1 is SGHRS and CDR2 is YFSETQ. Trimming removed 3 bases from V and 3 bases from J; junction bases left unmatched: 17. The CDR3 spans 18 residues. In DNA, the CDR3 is TGCGCCAGCAGCTCAGGACGCTCGGCTAGCGGGCAGCTCTACGAGCAGTACTTC. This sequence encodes CASSSGRSASGQLYEQYF.

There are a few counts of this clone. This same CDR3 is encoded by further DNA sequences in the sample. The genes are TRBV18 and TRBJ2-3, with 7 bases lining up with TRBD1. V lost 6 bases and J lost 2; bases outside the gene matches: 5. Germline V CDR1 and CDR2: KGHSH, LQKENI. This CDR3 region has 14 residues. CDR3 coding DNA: TGTGCCAGCTCGCCAGACAGGGCCACAGATACGCAGTATTTT. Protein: CASSPDRATDTQYF.

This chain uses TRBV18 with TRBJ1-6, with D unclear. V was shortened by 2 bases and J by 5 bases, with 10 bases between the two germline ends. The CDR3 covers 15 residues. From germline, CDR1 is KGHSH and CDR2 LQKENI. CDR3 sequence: CASSPELQNNSPLHF. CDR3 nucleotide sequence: TGTGCCAGCTCACCAGAGCTACAGAATAATTCACCCCTCCACTTT.

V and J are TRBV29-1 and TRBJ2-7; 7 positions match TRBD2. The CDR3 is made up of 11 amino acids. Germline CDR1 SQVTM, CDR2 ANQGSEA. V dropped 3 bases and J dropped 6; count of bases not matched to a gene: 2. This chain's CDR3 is CSVERGGEQYF. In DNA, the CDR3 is TGCAGCGTTGAGCGCGGGGGCGAGCAGTACTTC.

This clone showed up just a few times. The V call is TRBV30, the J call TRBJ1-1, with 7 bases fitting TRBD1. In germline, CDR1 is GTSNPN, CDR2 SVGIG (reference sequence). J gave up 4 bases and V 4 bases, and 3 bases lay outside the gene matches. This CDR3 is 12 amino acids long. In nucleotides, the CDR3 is TGTGCCTGGACCTCAGGGGGCACTGAAGCTTTCTTT. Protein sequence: CAWTSGGTEAFF.

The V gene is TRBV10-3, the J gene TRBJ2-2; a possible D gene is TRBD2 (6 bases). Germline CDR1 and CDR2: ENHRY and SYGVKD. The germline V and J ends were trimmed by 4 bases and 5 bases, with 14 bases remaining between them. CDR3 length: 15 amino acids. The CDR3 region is CAISGSGFTTGELFF. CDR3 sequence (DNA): TGTGCCATCAGTGGTAGCGGATTTACGACCGGGGAGCTGTTTTTT.

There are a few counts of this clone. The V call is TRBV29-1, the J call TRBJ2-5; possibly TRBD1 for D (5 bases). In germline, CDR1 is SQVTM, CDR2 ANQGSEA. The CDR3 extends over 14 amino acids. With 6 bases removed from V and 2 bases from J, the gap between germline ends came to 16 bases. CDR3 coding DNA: TGCAGCGTGGTCGACAGCGACCTACAAGAGACCCAGTACTTC. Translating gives CSVVDSDLQETQYF.

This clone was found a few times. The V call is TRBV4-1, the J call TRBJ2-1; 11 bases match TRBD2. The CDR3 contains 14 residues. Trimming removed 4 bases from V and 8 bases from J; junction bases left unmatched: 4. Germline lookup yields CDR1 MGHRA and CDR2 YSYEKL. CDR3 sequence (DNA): TGCGCCAGCAGCCTTAGCGGGAGGGACGATGAGCAGTTCTTC. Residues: CASSLSGRDDEQFF.

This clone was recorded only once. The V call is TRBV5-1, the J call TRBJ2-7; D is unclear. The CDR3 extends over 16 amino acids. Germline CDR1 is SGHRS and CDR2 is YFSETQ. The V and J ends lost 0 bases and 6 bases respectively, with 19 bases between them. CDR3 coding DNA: TGCGCCAGCAGCTTGGGGCCCGGGTTAACTCGTGGCGAGCAGTACTTC. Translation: CASSLGPGLTRGEQYF. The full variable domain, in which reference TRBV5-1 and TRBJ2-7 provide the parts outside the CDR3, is KAGVTQTPRYLIKTRGQQVTLSCSPISGHRSVSWYQQTPGQGLQFLFEYFSETQRNKGNFPGRFSGRQFSNSRSEMNVSTLELGDSALYLCASSLGPGLTRGEQYFGPGTRLTVT.

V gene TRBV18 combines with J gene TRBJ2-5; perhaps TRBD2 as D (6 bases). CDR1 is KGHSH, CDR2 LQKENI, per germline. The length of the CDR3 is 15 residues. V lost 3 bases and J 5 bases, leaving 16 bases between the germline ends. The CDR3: CASSPRMGGEETQYF. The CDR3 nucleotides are TGTGCCAGCTCACCCCGGATGGGGGGTGAGGAGACCCAGTACTTC.

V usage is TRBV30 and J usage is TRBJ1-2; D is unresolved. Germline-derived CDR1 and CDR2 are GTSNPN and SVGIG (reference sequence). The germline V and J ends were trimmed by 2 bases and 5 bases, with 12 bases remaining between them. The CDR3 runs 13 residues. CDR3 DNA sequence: TGTGCCTGGAGTAGTGGTAGATGGTATGGCTACACCTTC. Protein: CAWSSGRWYGYTF.

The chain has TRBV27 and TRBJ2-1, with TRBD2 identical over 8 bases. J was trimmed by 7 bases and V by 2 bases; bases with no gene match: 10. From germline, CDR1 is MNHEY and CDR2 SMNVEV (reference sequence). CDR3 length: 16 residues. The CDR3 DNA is TGTGCCAGCAGTTTAGGGTCGGGAGGGCCGGGAAATGAGCAGTTCTTC. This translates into CASSLGSGGPGNEQFF.

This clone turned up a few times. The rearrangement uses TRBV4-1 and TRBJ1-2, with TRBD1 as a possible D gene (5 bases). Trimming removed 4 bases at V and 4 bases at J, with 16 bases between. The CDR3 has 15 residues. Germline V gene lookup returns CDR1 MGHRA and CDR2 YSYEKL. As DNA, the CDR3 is TGCGCCAGCAGCCGAAGCCTACAGGAACTCTATGGCTACACCTTC. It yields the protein CASSRSLQELYGYTF.

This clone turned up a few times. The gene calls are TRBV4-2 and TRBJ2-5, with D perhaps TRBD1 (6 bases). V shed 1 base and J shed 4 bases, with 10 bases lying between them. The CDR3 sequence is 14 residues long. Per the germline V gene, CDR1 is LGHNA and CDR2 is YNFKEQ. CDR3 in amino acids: CASSQGQEVETQYF. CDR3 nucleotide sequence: TGTGCCAGCAGCCAAGGACAGGAGGTAGAGACCCAGTACTTC.

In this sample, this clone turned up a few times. In DNA, the CDR3 is TGTGCCTATGGACAGGGTACGGGGGAGCAGTACTTC. This translates into CAYGQGTGEQYF. The chain employs TRBV30 and TRBJ2-7, with 8 bases matching TRBD1. The CDR3 extends over 12 amino acids. V lost 7 bases and J lost 7; bases outside the gene matches: 9. Germline lookup yields CDR1 GTSNPN and CDR2 SVGIG (reference sequence).

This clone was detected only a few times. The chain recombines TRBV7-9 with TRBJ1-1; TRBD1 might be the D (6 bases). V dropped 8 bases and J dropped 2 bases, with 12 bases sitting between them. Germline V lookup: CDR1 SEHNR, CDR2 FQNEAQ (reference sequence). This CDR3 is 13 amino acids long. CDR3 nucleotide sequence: TGTGCCAGCCGGGGGGGGGCTAACACTGAAGCTTTCTTT. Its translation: CASRGGANTEAFF.

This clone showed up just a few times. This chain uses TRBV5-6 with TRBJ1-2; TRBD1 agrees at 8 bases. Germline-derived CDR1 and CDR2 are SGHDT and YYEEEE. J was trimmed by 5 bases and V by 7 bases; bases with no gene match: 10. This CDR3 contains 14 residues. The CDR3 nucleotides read TGTGCCAGCTTCCGGGACAGGACGTTTTATGGCTACACCTTC. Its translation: CASFRDRTFYGYTF.

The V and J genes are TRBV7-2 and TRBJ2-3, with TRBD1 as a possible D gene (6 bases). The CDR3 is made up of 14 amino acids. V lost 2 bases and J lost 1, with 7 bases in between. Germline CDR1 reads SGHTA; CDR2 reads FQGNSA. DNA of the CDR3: TGTGCCAGCAGCTTAAGACAGGGCACAGATACGCAGTATTTT. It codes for CASSLRQGTDTQYF.